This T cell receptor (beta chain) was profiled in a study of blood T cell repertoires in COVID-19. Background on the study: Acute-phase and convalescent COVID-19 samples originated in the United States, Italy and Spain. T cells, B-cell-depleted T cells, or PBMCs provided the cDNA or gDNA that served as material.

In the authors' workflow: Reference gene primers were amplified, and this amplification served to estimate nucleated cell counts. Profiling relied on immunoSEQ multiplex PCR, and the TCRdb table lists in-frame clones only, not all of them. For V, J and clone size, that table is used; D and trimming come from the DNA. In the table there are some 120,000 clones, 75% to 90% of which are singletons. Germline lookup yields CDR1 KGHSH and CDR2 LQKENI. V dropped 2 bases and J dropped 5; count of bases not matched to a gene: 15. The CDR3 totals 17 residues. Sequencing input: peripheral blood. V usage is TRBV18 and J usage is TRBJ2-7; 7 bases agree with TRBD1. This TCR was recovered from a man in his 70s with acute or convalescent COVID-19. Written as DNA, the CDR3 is TGTGCCAGCTCACCATGGGCACCGAGACAGGGTTCCCACGAGCAGTACTTC. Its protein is CASSPWAPRQGSHEQYF.